Shown below are 21 T cell receptor beta chains from a single sample sequenced in a study of monozygotic twins with inflammatory bowel disease. TCRdb reprocessed the 5' RACE reads and stores each CDR3 protein as one record, lacking DNA. The sample includes 150,000 to 200,000 distinct CDR3 sequences. Sequencing was carried out using blood. The receptors were gathered from a human donor with ulcerative colitis or Crohn's disease, or a healthy co-twin of an affected twin (not recorded which).

The J gene is TRBJ2-3, the V gene TRBV20-1; TCRdb calls TRBD2, which cannot be checked without DNA. The CDR3 has 15 residues. Germline V lookup: CDR1 DFQATT, CDR2 SNEGSKA (reference sequence). The CDR3 sequence is CSARKADRFTDTQYF.

The chain combines TRBV4-1 with TRBJ2-3; as DNA is missing, the TRBD2 call by TCRdb cannot be tested. This CDR3 is built from 17 residues. Germline CDR1 MGHRA, CDR2 YSYEKL. The CDR3 loop is CASSQVGGLAYTDTQYF.

The chain has TRBV7-9 and TRBJ1-2; the TRBD1 assignment by TCRdb is unverifiable without DNA. The CDR3 sequence is 17 residues long. Germline loops: CDR1 SEHNR, CDR2 FQNEAQ (reference sequence). CDR3 sequence reads: CASSLAQGTLANYGYTF.

V usage is TRBV21-1 and J usage is TRBJ2-3; TCRdb's D gene call, TRBD1, goes unchecked for lack of DNA. TRBV21-1 is an annotated pseudogene. The CDR3 loop spans 17 amino acids. CDR3 region: CARSPGEASTGTDTQYF.

V usage is TRBV29-1 and J usage is TRBJ2-7; TCRdb returns TRBD1, unconfirmable since there is no DNA. CDR3 length: 15 residues. CDR1 SQVTM and CDR2 ANQGSEA come from the germline V gene. The CDR3 region is CSVVGTFGGGYEQYF.

The V call is TRBV7-2, the J call TRBJ2-7. The CDR3 runs 14 residues. Per the germline V gene, CDR1 is SGHTA and CDR2 is FQGNSA. CDR3: CASSRDLVDYEQYF.

The chain carries TRBV7-2 and TRBJ2-1; the D gene TCRdb calls, TRBD2, cannot be checked with no DNA. The CDR3 length is 15 residues. CDR1 and CDR2 from the germline V gene are SGHTA and FQGNSA. CDR3 protein: CASSLELAGANEQFF.

V gene TRBV2 combines with J gene TRBJ2-4; TCRdb selects TRBD1, and the lack of DNA leaves this call unchecked. CDR1 SNHLY and CDR2 FYNNEI come from the germline V gene. This CDR3 is 16 amino acids long. The CDR3 region is CASISGTGASKNIQYF.

The chain is built from TRBV7-2 and TRBJ2-1; the TRBD1 assignment by TCRdb is unverifiable without DNA. The CDR3 extends over 17 amino acids. Germline lookup yields CDR1 SGHTA and CDR2 FQGNSA. The CDR3 sequence is CASSSRGREWSYNEQFF.

V is TRBV5-4 and J is TRBJ2-1; TCRdb's assignment of TRBD2 cannot be checked, as there is no DNA. This CDR3 has 15 residues. Germline lookup yields CDR1 SGHNT and CDR2 YYREEE (reference sequence). CDR3 protein: CASSFGLAGIREQFF.

The chain employs TRBV11-3 and TRBJ2-2; with no DNA, the TCRdb D assignment of TRBD1 cannot be verified. Germline V gene lookup returns CDR1 SGHNT and CDR2 YENEEA. This CDR3 is built from 18 residues. CDR3 sequence reads: CASSLEPSRGQGTGELFF.

The rearrangement joins TRBV28 to TRBJ1-6; TCRdb proposes TRBD1, but this gene call is untestable without DNA. The CDR3 totals 13 residues. CDR1 and CDR2 (germline): MDHEN, SYDVKM. CDR3 amino acids: CASTGQGSLPLHF. Full variable domain (rest looked up from reference TRBV28 and TRBJ1-6): DVKVTQSSRYLVKRTGEKVFLECVQDMDHENMFWYRQDPGLGLRLIYFSYDVKMKEKGDIPEGYSVSREKKERFSLILESASTNQTSMYLCASTGQGSLPLHFGNGTRLTVT.

This chain links TRBV7-2 with TRBJ2-1. This CDR3 region has 13 residues. CDR1 SGHTA and CDR2 FQGNSA come from the germline V gene. CDR3: CASSLLANNEQFF.

This CDR3 reads CASSFDRSLGYEQYF. The chain links TRBV5-1 to TRBJ2-7; the D gene TCRdb calls, TRBD1, cannot be checked with no DNA. In germline, CDR1 is SGHRS, CDR2 YFSETQ. The CDR3 extends over 15 amino acids.

The rearrangement joins TRBV21-1 to TRBJ2-2; there is no DNA to check the TCRdb D call of TRBD1. TRBV21-1 is listed as a pseudogene. The CDR3 extends over 15 amino acids. This CDR3 reads CASTEGADYTGELFF.

The genes are TRBV29-1 and TRBJ2-5; the D gene TCRdb calls, TRBD2, cannot be checked with no DNA. The CDR3 has 16 residues. Germline V lookup: CDR1 SQVTM, CDR2 ANQGSEA. CDR3 protein: CSVPLWSGKGKETQYF.

This chain connects TRBV20-1 to TRBJ2-7; TCRdb selects TRBD1, and the lack of DNA leaves this call unchecked. The CDR3 spans 16 residues. The germline CDR1 and CDR2 sequences are DFQATT and SNEGSKA (reference sequence). CDR3 in amino acids: CSARVPGQGGMNEQYF.

The V and J genes are TRBV12-3 or TRBV12-4 and TRBJ2-5. This CDR3 is built from 13 residues. The CDR3 reads CASSLGSQETQYF.

The chain uses TRBV20-1 and TRBJ2-5; TCRdb's D call, TRBD2, is unchecked because there is no DNA. The CDR3 covers 12 residues. Germline V gene sequence: CDR1 DFQATT, CDR2 SNEGSKA (reference sequence). The CDR3: CSARAVAKTQYF.

The genes are TRBV7-2 and TRBJ1-4. Germline assignment: CDR1 SGHTA and CDR2 FQGNSA. The CDR3 is made up of 15 amino acids. Here the CDR3 reads CASSLDRSTNEKLFF.

This sequence joins TRBV7-3 and TRBJ2-1. The CDR3 spans 12 residues. From germline, CDR1 is SGHTA and CDR2 FQGTGA. Here the CDR3 reads CASSLMDSEQFF.